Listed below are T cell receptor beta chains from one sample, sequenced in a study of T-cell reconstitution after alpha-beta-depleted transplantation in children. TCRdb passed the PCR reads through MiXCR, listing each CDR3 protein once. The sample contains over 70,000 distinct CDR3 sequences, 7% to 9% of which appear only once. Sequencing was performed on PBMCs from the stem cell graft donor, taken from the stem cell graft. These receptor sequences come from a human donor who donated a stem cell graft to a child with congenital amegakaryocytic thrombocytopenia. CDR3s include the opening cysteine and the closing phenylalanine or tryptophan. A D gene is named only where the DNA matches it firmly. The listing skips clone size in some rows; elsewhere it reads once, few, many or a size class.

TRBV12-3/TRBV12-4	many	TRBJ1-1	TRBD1	TGTGCCAGCAGCCGGACAGGGTTGCCTGAAGCTTTCTTT	CASSRTGLPEAFF
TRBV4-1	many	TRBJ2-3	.	TGCGCCAGCAGCCAAGATCAGGACAGACGGGTGTATTTT	CASSQDQDRRVYF
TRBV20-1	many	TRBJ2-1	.	TGCAGTGCTAGAGGTCTCCGCTCCTACAATGAGCAGTTCTTC	CSARGLRSYNEQFF
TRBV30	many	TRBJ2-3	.	TGTGCCTGGAAGGGTGGGGATACGCAGTATTTT	CAWKGGDTQYF
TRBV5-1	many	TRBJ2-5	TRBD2	TGCGCCAGCAGCTTGGTTCTAGCGGGGGGGAGCCCCAAAGAGACCCAGTACTTC	CASSLVLAGGSPKETQYF
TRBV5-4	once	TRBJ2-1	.	TGTGCCATCGGCTTCGACATCCCCAATGAGCAGTTCTTC	CAIGFDIPNEQFF
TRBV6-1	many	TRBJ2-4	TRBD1	TGTGCCAGCAGTAAAAGACAGGGTATCAACATTCAGTACTTC	CASSKRQGINIQYF
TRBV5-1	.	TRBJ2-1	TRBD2	TGCGCCAGCAGCTTGGACGGGGGGAGCTCCTACAATGAGCAGTTCTTC	CASSLDGGSSYNEQFF
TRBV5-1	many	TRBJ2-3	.	TGCGCCAGCAGCACTACAAGGGGAAGCACAGATACGCAGTATTTT	CASSTTRGSTDTQYF
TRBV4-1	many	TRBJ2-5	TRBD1	TGCGCCAGCAGTCGGGACAGGGGATACCAAGAGACCCAGTACTTC	CASSRDRGYQETQYF
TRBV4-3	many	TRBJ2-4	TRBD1	TGCGCCAGCAGCCATAACCTCGGGACAGGGGCTGACATTCAGTACTTC	CASSHNLGTGADIQYF
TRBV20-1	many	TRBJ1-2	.	TGCAGTGCCCTGGAGGGGGGGGGAGGCTATGGCTACACCTTC	CSALEGGGGYGYTF
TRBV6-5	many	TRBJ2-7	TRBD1	TGTGCCAGCAGCCCCAGACAGGGGGCCGCCTACGAGCAGTACTTC	CASSPRQGAAYEQYF
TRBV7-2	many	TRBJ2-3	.	TGTGCCAGCAGCTTAGGGCAGAATACGCAGTATTTT	CASSLGQNTQYF
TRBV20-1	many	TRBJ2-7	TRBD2	TGCAGTGCTAGGGGCGGACTAGCGGGAACCTACGAGCAGTACTTC	CSARGGLAGTYEQYF
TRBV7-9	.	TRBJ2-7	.	TGTGCCAGCAGCTTAGGGTCAAGCGAGCAGTACTTC	CASSLGSSEQYF
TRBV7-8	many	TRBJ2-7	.	TGTGCCAGCAGCTTCGGGCGCGGCGGTTCCTACGAGCAGTACTTC	CASSFGRGGSYEQYF
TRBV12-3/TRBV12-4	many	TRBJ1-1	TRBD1	TGTGCCAGCAGTTTTGGTTCAGGGGGCGAGACTGAAGCTTTCTTT	CASSFGSGGETEAFF
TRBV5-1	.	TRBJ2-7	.	TGCGCCAGCAGCTTAGCCAGGGTTGACTACGAGCAGTACTTC	CASSLARVDYEQYF
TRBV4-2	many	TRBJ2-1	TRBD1	TGTGCCAGCAGCGGCCGGGACAGAGGGGTCGATGAGCAGTTCTTC	CASSGRDRGVDEQFF
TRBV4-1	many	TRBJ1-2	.	TGCGCCAGCAGCCAAGATGACAGCTATGGCTACACCTTC	CASSQDDSYGYTF
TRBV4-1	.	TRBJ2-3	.	TGCGCCAGCAGCCGTGCCGGGTCTAGCACAGATACGCAGTATTTT	CASSRAGSSTDTQYF
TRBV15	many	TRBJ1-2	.	TGTGCCACCAGCAGATCAAATGTTGAGTATGGCTACACCTTC	CATSRSNVEYGYTF
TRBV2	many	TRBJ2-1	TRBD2	TGTGCCAGCAGTGGCAGGCTAGCGGACGGTGAGCAGTTCTTC	CASSGRLADGEQFF
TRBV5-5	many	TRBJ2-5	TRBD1	TGTGCCAGCAGCTTTAGTACAGGGGAAGAGACCCAGTACTTC	CASSFSTGEETQYF
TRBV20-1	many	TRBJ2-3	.	TGCAGTGCTAGGGGGTCGAGGACTATGGATACGCAGTATTTT	CSARGSRTMDTQYF
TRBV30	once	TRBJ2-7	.	TGTGCCTGGAGGTCAGGAAGGAACTCCTACGAGCAGTACTTC	CAWRSGRNSYEQYF
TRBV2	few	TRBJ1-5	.	TGTGCCAGCAGGGAGTTAATCAATCAGCCCCAGCATTTT	CASRELINQPQHF
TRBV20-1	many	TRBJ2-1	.	TGCAGTGCTAGAGACTCACTTGACCCGCGGGGACAGTCCTACAATGAGCAGTTCTTC	CSARDSLDPRGQSYNEQFF
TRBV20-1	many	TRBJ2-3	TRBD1	TGCAGTGCTGAAGGGACAGGGGGTTTTAGCACAGATACGCAGTATTTT	CSAEGTGGFSTDTQYF
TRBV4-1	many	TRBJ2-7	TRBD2	TGCGCCAGCAGCGAGGGGACTAGCGGGGTCTACGAGCAGTACTTC	CASSEGTSGVYEQYF
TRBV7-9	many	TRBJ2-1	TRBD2	TGTGCCAGCAGCTCCACCCTAGCGGGAGGTCACAATGAGCAGTTCTTC	CASSSTLAGGHNEQFF
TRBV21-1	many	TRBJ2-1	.	TGTGCCAGCAGCAGGGACAGCGGGGGCAATGAGCAGTTCTTC	CASSRDSGGNEQFF
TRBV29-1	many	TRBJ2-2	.	TGCAGCGTTGGGGGCACCGGGGAGCTGTTTTTT	CSVGGTGELFF
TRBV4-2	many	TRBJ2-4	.	TGTGCCAGCAGCCAAGGCCTGGGACGGGTAGCCAAAAACATTCAGTACTTC	CASSQGLGRVAKNIQYF
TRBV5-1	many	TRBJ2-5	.	TGCGCCAGCAGCTTGGGACCGATCCAAGAGACCCAGTACTTC	CASSLGPIQETQYF
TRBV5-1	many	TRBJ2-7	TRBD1	TGCGCCAGCAGCTTGAGGACAGGGGCCCTCTACGAGCAGTACTTC	CASSLRTGALYEQYF
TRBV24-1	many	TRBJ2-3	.	TGTGCCACCAGTGACCCCTCTAGCACAGATACGCAGTATTTT	CATSDPSSTDTQYF
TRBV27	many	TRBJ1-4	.	TGTGCCAGCAGTCCCAGGGTCCCTAACCCTAATGAAAAACTGTTTTTT	CASSPRVPNPNEKLFF
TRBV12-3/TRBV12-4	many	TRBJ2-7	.	TGTGCCAGCAGTTGGGAGAGCTCCTACGAGCAGTACTTC	CASSWESSYEQYF
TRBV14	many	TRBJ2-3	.	TGTGCCAGCAGCCTATCCCTGGGGAGCACAGATACGCAGTATTTT	CASSLSLGSTDTQYF
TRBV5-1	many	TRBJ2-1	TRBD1	TGCGCCAGCAGCTTGGCCGCCAGCAGGGGGAGTGAGCAGTTCTTC	CASSLAASRGSEQFF